This TCR beta chain was recovered during a study of cytomegalovirus exposure and HLA in healthy donors. Study-level information: Across a few hundred genotyped donors, about 80% landed in the Caucasian-associated ancestry cluster.

The study ran its PCR with 60 Vbeta and 13 Jbeta primers. The assay was immunoSEQ multiplex PCR, and TCRdb's table has in-frame clones only and misses some. The data show about 110,000 clones, roughly 70% seen once. General study points: Researchers counted about 150 TCR beta chains as cytomegalovirus-associated.

This clone has a handful of counts. Its antigen is unidentified. Germline V gene data show CDR1 as GTSNPN and CDR2 as SVGIG (reference sequence). The CDR3 covers 16 residues. The J segment lost 2 bases and the V segment lost 2 bases, leaving 8 bases of the junction unmatched. The sequenced sample consisted of PBMCs. The origin of this receptor is a woman in her 70s in good health and CMV-seropositive. The chain combines TRBV30 with TRBJ1-5, with 8 positions matching TRBD1. The CDR3 loop reads CAWSTQGAMGNQPQHF. The CDR3 region has the DNA TGTGCCTGGAGTACCCAGGGGGCTATGGGCAATCAGCCCCAGCATTTT.